The sequence of this TCR beta chain was determined in a study of blood T cell repertoires in COVID-19. For the study at large: COVID-19 samples from acute and convalescent phases originated in the United States, Italy and Spain. Sources were T cells, B-cell-depleted T cells, or PBMCs; the material itself was cDNA or gDNA.

Germline V gene sequence: CDR1 MNHEY, CDR2 SVGAGI. The CDR3 extends over 12 amino acids. V dropped 11 bases and J dropped 8 bases, with 15 bases sitting between them. In the original analysis: Scientists estimated how many nucleated cells there were by amplifying reference gene primers. Libraries were prepared by immunoSEQ multiplex PCR; TCRdb keeps only in-frame clonotypes and omits some of them. The V and J calls and clone size come from that table; D and trimming were worked out from the DNA. The sample carries fewer than 350,000 clones, approximately 86% recorded once. Assignments of participants to cohorts depended upon their own reported clinical history.

The V gene is TRBV6-5, the J gene TRBJ1-4; D possibly corresponds to TRBD1 (5 bases). The TCR originated in a woman in her thirties or forties with acute COVID-19. The source material was PBMCs or T cells enriched from blood (not recorded which). For the CDR3, the DNA is TGTGCCTCTAGGCAGGGACTCGAAAAACTGTTTTTT. As protein: CASRQGLEKLFF.